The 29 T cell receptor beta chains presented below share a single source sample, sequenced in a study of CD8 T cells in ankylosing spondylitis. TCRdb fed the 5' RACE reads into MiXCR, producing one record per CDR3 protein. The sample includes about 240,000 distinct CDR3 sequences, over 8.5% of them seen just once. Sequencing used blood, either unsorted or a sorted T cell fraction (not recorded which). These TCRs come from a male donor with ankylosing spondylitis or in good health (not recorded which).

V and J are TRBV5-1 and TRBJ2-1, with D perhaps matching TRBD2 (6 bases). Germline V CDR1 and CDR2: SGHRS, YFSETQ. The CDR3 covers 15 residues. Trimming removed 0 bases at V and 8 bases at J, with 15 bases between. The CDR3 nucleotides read TGCGCCAGCAGCTTGGGGGCGGGGCGCCTGGATGAGCAGTTCTTC. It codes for CASSLGAGRLDEQFF.

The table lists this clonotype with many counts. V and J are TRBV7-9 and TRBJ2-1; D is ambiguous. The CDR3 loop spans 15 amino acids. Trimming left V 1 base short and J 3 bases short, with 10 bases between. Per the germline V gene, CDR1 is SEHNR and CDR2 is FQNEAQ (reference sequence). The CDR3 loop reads CASSLGDISYNEQFF. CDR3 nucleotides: TGTGCCAGCAGCTTAGGAGACATTAGCTACAATGAGCAGTTCTTC.

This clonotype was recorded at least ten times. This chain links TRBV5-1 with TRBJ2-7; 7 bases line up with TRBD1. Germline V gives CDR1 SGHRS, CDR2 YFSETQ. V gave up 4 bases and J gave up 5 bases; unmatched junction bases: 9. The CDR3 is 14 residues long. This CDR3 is CASSPPGQRDEQYF. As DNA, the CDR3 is TGCGCCAGCAGCCCCCCGGGACAGAGGGACGAGCAGTACTTC.

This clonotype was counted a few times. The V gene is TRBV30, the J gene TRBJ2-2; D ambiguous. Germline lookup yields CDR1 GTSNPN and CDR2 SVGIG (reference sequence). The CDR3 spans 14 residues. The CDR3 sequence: CAYRLYANTGELFF. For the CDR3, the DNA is TGTGCTTATAGGCTGTACGCGAACACCGGGGAGCTGTTTTTT.

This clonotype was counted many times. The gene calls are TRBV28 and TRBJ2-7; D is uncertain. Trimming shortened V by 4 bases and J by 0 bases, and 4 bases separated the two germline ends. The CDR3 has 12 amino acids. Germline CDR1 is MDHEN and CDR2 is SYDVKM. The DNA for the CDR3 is TGTGCCAGCAGTTGGCTCTCCTACGAGCAGTACTTC. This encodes CASSWLSYEQYF.

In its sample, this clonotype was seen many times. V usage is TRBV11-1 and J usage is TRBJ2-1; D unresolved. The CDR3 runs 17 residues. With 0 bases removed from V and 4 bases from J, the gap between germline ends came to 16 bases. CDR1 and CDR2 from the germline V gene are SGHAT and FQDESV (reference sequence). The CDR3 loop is CASSLAPSFSEYNEQFF. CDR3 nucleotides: TGTGCCAGCAGCTTAGCCCCCTCCTTCTCCGAGTACAATGAGCAGTTCTTC.

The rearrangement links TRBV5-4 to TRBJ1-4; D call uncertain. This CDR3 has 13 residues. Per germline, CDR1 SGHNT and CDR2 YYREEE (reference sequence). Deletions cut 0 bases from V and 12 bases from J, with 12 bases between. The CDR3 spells CASSLADQGELFF. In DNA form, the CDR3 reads TGTGCCAGCAGCTTGGCCGATCAAGGCGAACTGTTTTTT.

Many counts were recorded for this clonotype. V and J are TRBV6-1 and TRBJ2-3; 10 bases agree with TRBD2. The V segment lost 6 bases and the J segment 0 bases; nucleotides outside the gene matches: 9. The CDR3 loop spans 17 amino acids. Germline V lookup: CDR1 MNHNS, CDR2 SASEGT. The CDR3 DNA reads TGTGCCAGCAGAATGGGACTAGCGCAAACTAGCACAGATACGCAGTATTTT. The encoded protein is CASRMGLAQTSTDTQYF.

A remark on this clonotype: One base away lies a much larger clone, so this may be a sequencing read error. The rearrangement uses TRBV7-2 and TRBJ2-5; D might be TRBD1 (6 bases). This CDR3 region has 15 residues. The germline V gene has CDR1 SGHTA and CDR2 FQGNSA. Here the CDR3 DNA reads TGTGCCAGCAGCACACAGGGAGCCGACCAAGAGCCCCAGTACTTC. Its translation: CASSTQGADQEPQYF.

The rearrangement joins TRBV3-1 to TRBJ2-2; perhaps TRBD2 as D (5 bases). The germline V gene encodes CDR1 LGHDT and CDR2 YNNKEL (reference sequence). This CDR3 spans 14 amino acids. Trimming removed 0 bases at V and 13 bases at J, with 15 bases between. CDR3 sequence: CASSQDRRGRVLFF. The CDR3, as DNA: TGTGCCAGCAGCCAAGATCGACGGGGAAGAGTGCTGTTTTTT.

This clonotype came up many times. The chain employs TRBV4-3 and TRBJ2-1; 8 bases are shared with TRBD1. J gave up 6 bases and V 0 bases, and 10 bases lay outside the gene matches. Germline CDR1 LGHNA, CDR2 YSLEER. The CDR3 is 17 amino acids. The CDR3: CASSQDLTGANFNEQFF. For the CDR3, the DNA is TGCGCCAGCAGCCAAGATTTGACAGGGGCTAACTTCAATGAGCAGTTCTTC.

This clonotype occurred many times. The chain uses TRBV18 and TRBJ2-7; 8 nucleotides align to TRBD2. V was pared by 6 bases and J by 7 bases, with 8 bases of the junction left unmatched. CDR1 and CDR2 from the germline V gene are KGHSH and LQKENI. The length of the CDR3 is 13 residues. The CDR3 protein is CASSPKRGGEQYF. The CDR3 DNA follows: TGTGCCAGCTCCCCCAAACGGGGGGGAGAGCAGTACTTC.

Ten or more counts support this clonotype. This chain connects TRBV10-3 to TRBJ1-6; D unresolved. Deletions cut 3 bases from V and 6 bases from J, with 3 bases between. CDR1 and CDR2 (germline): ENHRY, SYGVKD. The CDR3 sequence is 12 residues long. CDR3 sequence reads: CAISEPNSPLHF. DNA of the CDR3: TGTGCCATCAGTGAACCTAATTCACCCCTCCACTTT.

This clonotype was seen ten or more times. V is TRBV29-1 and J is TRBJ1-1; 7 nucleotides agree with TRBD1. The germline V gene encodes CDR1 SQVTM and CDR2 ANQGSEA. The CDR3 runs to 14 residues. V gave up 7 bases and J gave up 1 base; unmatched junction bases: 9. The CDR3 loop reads CSAGAGTANTEAFF. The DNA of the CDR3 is TGCAGCGCAGGGGCAGGGACAGCGAACACTGAAGCTTTCTTT.

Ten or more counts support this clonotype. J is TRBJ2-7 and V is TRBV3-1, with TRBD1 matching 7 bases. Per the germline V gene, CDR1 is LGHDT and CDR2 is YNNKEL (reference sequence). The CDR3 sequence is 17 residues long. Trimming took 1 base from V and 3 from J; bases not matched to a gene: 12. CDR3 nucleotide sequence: TGTGCCAGCAGCCAAGGCCCCTACGGGGACAGCGACTACGAGCAGTACTTC. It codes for CASSQGPYGDSDYEQYF.

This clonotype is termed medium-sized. The CDR3 sequence: CSARHSAQEGYNEQFF. CDR3 DNA sequence: TGCAGTGCTCGTCATAGTGCCCAGGAGGGGTACAATGAGCAGTTCTTC. The V call is TRBV20-1, the J call TRBJ2-1; tentatively, D is TRBD2 (6 bases). Germline lookup yields CDR1 DFQATT and CDR2 SNEGSKA (reference sequence). Trimming took 5 bases from V and 4 from J, leaving 21 bases between them. The length of the CDR3 is 16 residues.

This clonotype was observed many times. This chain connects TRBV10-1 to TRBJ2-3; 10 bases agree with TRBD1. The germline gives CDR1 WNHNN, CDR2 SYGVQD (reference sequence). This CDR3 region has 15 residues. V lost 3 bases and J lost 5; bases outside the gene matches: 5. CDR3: CASSDGTGDLDTQYF. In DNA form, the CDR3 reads TGCGCCAGCAGTGACGGGACAGGGGACTTAGATACGCAGTATTTT.

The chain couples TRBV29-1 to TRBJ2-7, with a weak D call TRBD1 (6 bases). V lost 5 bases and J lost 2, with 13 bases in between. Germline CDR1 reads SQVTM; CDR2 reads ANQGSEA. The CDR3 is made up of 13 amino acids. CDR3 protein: CSVSGQQTYEQYF. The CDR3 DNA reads TGCAGCGTTTCCGGACAGCAAACCTACGAGCAGTACTTC.

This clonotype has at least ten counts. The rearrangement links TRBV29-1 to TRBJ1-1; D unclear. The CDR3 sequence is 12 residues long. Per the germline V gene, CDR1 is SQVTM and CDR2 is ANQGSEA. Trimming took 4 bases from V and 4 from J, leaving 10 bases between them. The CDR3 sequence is CSVVNAGTEAFF. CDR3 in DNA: TGCAGCGTTGTAAATGCCGGCACTGAAGCTTTCTTT.

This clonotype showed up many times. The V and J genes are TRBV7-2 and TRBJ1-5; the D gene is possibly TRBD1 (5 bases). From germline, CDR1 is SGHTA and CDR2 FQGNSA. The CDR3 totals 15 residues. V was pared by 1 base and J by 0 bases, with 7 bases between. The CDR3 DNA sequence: TGTGCCAGCAGCTTAGGGGGGTTTAGCAATCAGCCCCAGCATTTT. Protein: CASSLGGFSNQPQHF.

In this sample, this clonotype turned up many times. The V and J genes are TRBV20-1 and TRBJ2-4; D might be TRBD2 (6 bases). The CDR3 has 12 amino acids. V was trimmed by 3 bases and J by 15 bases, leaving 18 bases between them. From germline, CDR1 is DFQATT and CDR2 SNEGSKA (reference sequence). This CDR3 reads CSARWDSGGVYF. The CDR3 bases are TGCAGTGCTAGGTGGGACTCGGGCGGGGTGTACTTC.

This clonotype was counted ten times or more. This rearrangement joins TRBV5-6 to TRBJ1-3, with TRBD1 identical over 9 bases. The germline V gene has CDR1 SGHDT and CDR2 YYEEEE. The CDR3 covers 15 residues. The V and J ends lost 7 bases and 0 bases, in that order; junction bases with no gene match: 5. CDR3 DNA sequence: TGTGCCAGCCTACAGGGGGCCCACTCTGGAAACACCATATATTTT. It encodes CASLQGAHSGNTIYF.

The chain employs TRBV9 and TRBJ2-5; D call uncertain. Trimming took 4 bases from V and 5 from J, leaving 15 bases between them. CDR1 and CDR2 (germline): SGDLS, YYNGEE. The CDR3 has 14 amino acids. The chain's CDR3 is CASSHPGLEETQYF. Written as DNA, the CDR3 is TGTGCCAGCAGCCACCCTGGGCTTGAGGAGACCCAGTACTTC.

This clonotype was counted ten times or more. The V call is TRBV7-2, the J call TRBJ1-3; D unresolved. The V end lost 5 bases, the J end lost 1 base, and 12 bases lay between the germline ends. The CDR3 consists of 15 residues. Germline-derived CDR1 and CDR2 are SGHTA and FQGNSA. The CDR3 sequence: CASSPELGSGNTIYF. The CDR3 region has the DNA TGTGCCAGCAGCCCGGAGCTGGGTTCTGGAAACACCATATATTTT. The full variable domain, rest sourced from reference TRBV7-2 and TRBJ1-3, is GAGVSQSPSNKVTEKGKDVELRCDPISGHTALYWYRQSLGQGLEFLIYFQGNSAPDKSGLPSDRFSAERTGGSVSTLTIQRTQQEDSAVYLCASSPELGSGNTIYFGEGSWLTVV.

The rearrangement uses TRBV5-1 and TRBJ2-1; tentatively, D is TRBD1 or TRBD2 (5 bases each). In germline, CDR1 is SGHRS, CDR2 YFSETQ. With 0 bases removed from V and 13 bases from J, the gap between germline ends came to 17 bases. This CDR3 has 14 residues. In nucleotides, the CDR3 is TGCGCCAGCAGCTTGGATCGGACCGAAGGGACCCAGTTCTTC. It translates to CASSLDRTEGTQFF. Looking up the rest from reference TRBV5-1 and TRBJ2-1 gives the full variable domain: KAGVTQTPRYLIKTRGQQVTLSCSPISGHRSVSWYQQTPGQGLQFLFEYFSETQRNKGNFPGRFSGRQFSNSRSEMNVSTLELGDSALYLCASSLDRTEGTQFFGPGTRLTVL.

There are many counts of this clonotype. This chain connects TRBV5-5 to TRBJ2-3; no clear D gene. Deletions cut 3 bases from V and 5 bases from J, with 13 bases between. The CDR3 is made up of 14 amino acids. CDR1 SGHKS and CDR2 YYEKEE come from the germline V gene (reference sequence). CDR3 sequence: CASSSELGRDTQYF. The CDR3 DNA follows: TGTGCCAGCAGCTCGGAGCTCGGACGAGATACGCAGTATTTT.

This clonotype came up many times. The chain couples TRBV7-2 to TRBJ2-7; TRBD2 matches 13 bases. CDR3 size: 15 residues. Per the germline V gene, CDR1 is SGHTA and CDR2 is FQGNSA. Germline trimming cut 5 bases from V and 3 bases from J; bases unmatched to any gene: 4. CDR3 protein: CASSLGTSGVYEQYF. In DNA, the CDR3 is TGTGCCAGCAGCCTCGGGACTAGCGGGGTCTACGAGCAGTACTTC.

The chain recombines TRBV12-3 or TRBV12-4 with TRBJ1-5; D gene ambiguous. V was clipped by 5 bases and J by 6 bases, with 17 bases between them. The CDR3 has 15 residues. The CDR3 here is CASSPSATNSQPQHF. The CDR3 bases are TGTGCCAGCAGTCCCTCGGCGACTAACAGTCAGCCCCAGCATTTT.

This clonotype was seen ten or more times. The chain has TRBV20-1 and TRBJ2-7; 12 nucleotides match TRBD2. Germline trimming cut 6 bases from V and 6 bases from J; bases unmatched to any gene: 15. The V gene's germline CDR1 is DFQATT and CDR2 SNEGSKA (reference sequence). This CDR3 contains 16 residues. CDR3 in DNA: TGCAGTGCAAGCCTAGCGGGAGGGTCCATCCTTCTCGAGCAGTACTTC. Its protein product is CSASLAGGSILLEQYF.